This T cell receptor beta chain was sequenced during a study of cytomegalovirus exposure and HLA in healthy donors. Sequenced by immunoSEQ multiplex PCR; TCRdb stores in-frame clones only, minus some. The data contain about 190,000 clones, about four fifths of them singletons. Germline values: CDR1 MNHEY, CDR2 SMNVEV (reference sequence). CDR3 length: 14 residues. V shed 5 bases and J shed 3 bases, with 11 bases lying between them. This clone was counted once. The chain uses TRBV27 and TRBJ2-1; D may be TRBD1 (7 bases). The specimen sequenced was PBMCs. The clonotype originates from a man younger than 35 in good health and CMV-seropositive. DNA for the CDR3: TGTGCCAGCAGTCAGGGGGGTGGCTACAATGAGCAGTTCTTC. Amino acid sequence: CASSQGGGYNEQFF.